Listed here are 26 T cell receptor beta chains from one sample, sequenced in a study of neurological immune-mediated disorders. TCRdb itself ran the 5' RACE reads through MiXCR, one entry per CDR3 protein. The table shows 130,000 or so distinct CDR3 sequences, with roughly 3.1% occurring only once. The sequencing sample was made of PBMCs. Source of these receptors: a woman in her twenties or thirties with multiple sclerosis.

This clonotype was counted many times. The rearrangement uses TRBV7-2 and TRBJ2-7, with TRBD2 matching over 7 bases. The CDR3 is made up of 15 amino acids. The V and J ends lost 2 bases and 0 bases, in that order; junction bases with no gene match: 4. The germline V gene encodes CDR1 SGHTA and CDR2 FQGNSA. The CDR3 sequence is CASSLTAGNSYEQYF. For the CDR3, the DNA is TGTGCCAGCAGCTTAACAGCGGGGAACTCCTACGAGCAGTACTTC.

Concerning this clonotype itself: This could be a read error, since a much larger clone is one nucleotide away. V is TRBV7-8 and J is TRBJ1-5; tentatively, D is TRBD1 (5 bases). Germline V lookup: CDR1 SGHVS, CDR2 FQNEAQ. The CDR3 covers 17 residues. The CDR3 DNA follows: TGTGCCTGCAGCTTAGTTCGTTGGGTAGGGGCAAATCAGCCCCAGCATTTT. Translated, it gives CACSLVRWVGANQPQHF.

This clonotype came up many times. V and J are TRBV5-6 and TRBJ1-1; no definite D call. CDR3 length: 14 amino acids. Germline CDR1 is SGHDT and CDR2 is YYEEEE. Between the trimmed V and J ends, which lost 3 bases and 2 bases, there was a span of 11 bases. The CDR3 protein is CASSSPPENTEAFF. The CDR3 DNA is TGTGCCAGCAGCTCACCCCCAGAAAACACTGAAGCTTTCTTT. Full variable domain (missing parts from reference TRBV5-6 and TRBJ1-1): DAGVTQSPTHLIKTRGQQVTLRCSPKSGHDTVSWYQQALGQGPQFIFQYYEEEERQRGNFPDRFSGHQFPNYSSELNVNALLLGDSALYLCASSSPPENTEAFFGQGTRLTVV.

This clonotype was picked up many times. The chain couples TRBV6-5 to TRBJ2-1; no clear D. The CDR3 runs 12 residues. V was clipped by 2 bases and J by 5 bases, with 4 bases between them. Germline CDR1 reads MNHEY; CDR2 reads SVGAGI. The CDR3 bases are TGTGCCAGCAGTTACGCCAACAATGAGCAGTTCTTC. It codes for CASSYANNEQFF.

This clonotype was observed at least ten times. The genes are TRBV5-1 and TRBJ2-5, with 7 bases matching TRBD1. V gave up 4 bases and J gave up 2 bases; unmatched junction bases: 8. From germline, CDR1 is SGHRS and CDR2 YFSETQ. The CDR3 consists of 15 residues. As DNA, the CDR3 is TGCGCCAGCAGCCGAGGGGGCCGATCGCAAGAGACCCAGTACTTC. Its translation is CASSRGGRSQETQYF.

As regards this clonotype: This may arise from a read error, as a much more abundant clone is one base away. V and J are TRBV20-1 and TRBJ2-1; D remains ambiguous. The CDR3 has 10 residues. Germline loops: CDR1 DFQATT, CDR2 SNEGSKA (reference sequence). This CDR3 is CSAQGNAQFF. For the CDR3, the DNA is TGCAGTGCTCAAGGGAATGCGCAGTTCTTC.

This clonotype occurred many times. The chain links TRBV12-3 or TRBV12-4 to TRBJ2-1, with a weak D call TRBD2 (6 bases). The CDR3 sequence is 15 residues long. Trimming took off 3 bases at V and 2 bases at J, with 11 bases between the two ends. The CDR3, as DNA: TGTGCCAGCAGTTTCTCTGGCGGGGCCTACAATGAGCAGTTCTTC. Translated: CASSFSGGAYNEQFF.

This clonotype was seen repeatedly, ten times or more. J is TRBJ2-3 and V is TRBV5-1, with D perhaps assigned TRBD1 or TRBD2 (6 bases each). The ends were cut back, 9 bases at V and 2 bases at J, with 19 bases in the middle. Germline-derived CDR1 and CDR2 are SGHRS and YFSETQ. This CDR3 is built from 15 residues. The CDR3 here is CATSWRRGDTDTQYF. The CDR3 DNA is TGCGCCACCAGTTGGAGGAGGGGGGACACAGATACGCAGTATTTT.

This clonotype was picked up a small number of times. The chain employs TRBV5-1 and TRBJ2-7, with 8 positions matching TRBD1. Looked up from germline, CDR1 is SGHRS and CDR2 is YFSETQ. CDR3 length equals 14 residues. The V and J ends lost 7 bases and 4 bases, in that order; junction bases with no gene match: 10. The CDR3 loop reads CASARQGQSYEQYF. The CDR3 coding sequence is TGCGCCAGCGCCCGACAGGGGCAATCATACGAGCAGTACTTC.

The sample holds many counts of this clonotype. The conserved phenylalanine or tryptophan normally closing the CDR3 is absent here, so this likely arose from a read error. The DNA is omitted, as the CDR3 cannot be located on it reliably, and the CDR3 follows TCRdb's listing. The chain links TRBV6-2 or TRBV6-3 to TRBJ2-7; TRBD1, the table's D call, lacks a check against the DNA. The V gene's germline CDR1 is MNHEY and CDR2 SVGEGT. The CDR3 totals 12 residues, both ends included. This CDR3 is CASSYPPGPPKL.

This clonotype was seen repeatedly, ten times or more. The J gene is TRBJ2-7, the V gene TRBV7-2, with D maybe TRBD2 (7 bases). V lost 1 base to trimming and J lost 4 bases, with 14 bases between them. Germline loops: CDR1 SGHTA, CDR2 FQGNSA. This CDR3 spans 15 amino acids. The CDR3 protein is CASSLDPGGWYEQYF. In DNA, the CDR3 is TGTGCCAGCAGCTTAGATCCGGGGGGCTGGTACGAGCAGTACTTC.

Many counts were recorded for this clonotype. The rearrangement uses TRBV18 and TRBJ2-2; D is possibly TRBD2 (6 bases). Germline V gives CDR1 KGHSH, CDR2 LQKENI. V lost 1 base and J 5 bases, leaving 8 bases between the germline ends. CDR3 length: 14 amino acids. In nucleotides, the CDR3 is TGTGCCAGCTCACCACGACGGGGGACCGGGGAGCTGTTTTTT. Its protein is CASSPRRGTGELFF.

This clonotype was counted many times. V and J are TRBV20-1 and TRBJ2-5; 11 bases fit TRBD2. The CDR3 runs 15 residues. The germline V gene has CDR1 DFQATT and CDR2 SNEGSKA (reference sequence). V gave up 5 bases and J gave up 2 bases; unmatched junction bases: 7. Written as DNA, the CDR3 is TGCAGTGCTGAGCGGACTAGCGGGCCTCAAGAGACCCAGTACTTC. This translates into CSAERTSGPQETQYF.

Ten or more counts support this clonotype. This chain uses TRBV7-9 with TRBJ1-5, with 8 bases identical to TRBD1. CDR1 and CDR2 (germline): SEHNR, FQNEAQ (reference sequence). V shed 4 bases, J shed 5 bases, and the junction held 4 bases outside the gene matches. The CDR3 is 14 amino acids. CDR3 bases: TGTGCCAGCAGCTCGCAGGGGGCGGATCAGCCCCAGCATTTT. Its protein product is CASSSQGADQPQHF.

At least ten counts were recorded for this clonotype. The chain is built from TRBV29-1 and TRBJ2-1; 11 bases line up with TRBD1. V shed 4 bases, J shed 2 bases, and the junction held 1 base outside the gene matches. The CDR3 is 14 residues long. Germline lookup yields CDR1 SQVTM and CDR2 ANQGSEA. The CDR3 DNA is TGCAGCGTTGCGGGACAGGGGGCCTACAATGAGCAGTTCTTC. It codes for CSVAGQGAYNEQFF.

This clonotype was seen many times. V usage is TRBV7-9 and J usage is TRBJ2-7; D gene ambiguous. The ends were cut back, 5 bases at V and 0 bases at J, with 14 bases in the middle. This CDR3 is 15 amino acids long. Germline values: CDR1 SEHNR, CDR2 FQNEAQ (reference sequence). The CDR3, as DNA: TGTGCCAGCAGCAAGACACAATCCCTCTCCTACGAGCAGTACTTC. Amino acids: CASSKTQSLSYEQYF. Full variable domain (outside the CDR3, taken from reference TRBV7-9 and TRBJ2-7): DTGVSQNPRHKITKRGQNVTFRCDPISEHNRLYWYRQTLGQGPEFLTYFQNEAQLEKSRLLSDRFSAERPKGSFSTLEIQRTEQGDSAMYLCASSKTQSLSYEQYFGPGTRLTVT.

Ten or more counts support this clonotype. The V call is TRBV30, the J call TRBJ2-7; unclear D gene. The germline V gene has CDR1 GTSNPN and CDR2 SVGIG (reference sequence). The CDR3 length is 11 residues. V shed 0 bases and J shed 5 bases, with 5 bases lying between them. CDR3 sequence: CAWSVHNEQYF. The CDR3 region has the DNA TGTGCCTGGAGTGTCCATAACGAGCAGTACTTC. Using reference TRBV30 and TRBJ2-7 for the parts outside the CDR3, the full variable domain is SQTIHQWPATLVQPVGSPLSLECTVEGTSNPNLYWYRQAAGRGLQLLFYSVGIGQISSEVPQNLSASRPQDRQFILSSKKLLLSDSGFYLCAWSVHNEQYFGPGTRLTVT.

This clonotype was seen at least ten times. Here the CDR3 DNA reads TGTGCCAGCAGGAGGGACAATGTGGGCACAGATACGCAGTATTTT. Its protein is CASRRDNVGTDTQYF. The chain combines TRBV5-4 with TRBJ2-3, with D maybe TRBD1 (6 bases). CDR3 size: 15 residues. Germline CDR1 reads SGHNT; CDR2 reads YYREEE (reference sequence). Trimming pared 5 bases from V and 1 base from J, leaving 14 bases between.

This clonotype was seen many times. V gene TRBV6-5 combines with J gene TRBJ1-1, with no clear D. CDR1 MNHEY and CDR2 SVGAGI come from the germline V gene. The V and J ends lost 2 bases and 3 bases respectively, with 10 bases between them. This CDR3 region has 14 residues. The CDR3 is CASSYRALDTEAFF. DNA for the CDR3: TGTGCCAGCAGTTACAGGGCCCTTGACACTGAAGCTTTCTTT.

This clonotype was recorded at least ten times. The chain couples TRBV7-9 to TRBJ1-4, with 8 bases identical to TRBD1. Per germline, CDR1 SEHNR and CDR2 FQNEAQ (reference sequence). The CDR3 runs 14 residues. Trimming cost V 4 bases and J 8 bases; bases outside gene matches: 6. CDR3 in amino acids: CASSSTGTGEKLFF. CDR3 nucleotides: TGTGCCAGCAGCTCTACCGGGACAGGAGAAAAACTGTTTTTT.

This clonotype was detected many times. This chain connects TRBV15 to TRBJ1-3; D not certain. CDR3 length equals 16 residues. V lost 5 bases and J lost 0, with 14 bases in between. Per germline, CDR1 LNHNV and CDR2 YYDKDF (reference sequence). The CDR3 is CATSSINGNSGNTIYF. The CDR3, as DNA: TGTGCCACCAGCTCTATTAACGGGAACTCTGGAAACACCATATATTTT.

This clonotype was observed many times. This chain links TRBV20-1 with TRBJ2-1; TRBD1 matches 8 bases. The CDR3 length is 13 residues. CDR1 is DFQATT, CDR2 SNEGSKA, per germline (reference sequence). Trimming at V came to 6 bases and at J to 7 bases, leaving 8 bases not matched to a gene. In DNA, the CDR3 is TGCAGTGCCCCCCGCAGGGGGCCGAATGAGCAGTTCTTC. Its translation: CSAPRRGPNEQFF.

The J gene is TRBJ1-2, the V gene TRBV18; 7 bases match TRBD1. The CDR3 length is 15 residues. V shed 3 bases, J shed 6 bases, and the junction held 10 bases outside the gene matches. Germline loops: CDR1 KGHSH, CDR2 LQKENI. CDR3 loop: CASSPKTGLIHGYTF. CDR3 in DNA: TGTGCCAGCTCACCCAAGACAGGGTTGATTCATGGCTACACCTTC.

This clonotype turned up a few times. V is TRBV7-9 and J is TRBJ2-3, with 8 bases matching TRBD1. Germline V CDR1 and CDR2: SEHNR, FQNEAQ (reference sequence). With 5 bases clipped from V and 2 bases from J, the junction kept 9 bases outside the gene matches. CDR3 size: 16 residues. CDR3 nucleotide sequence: TGTGCCAGCAGCCAAACGACAGGGGCAGCCACAGATACGCAGTATTTT. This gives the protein CASSQTTGAATDTQYF. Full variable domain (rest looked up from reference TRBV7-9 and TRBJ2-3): DTGVSQNPRHKITKRGQNVTFRCDPISEHNRLYWYRQTLGQGPEFLTYFQNEAQLEKSRLLSDRFSAERPKGSFSTLEIQRTEQGDSAMYLCASSQTTGAATDTQYFGPGTRLTVL.

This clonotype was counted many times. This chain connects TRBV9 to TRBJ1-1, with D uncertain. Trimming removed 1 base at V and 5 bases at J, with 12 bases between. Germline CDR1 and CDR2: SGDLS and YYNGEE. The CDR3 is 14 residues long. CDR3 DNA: TGTGCCAGCAGCGTATTATCCTCGGGGACTGAAGCTTTCTTT. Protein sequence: CASSVLSSGTEAFF.

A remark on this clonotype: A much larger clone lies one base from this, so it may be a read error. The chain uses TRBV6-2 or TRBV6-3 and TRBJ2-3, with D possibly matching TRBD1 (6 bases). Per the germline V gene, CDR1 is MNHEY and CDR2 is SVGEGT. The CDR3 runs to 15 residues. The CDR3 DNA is TGTGCCAGCAGTGGGCGGACAGAAAGAATAGATAAGCAGTATTTT. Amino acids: CASSGRTERIDKQYF.